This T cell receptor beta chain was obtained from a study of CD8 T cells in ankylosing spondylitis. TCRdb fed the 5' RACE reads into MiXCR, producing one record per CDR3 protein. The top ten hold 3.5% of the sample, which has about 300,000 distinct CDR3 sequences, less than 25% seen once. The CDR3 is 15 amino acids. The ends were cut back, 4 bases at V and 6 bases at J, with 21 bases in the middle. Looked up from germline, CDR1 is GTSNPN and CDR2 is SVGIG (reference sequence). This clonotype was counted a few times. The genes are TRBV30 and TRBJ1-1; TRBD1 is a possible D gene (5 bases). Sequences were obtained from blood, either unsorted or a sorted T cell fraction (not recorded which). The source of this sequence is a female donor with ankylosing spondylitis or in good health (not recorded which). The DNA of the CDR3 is TGTGCCTGGAAAAAGGGTTCTGGGGGAAAGGCTGAAGCTTTCTTT. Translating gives CAWKKGSGGKAEAFF.